Listed below are T cell receptor beta chains from one sample, sequenced in a study of Graves' ophthalmopathy and Graves' hyperthyroidism. TCRdb reprocessed the multiplex PCR reads via MiXCR and lists one record per CDR3 protein. The table has about 210,000 distinct CDR3 sequences, 25% to 30% seen once; the top ten hold about 9.1%. The specimen was peripheral blood. The receptor set was obtained from a man between 45 and 60 years old with Graves' ophthalmopathy. Each CDR3 is given with its conserved first and last residue. D genes are given only for firm matches. Size is omitted from some rows. Given values are once, few, many or a class for expanded clones.

DNA | CDR3 | J | D | size | V
TGTGCCAGCAGCTTAGCGACTAAATACGAGCAGCACTTC | CASSLATKYEQHF | TRBJ2-7 | - | many | TRBV7-2
TGCGCCAGCAGCCAAGGAGACAGGGTCCCTAACTATGGCTACACCTTC | CASSQGDRVPNYGYTF | TRBJ1-2 | TRBD1 | many | TRBV4-3
TGCAGTGCTAAACGGGTTACAGGTGATCTATACCCTAACTATGGCTACACCTTC | CSAKRVTGDLYPNYGYTF | TRBJ1-2 | - | many | TRBV20-1
TGTGCCAGCGGACTTGGAGTTGGACTAGCGGGATACGAGCAGTACTTC | CASGLGVGLAGYEQYF | TRBJ2-7 | TRBD2 | many | TRBV6-2/TRBV6-3
TGTGCCAGCACCCGGACTAGCCGCGATACGCAGTATTTT | CASTRTSRDTQYF | TRBJ2-3 | TRBD2 | many | TRBV2
TGTGCCAGCAGTCCCTCCGGACTGTATGAAGCTTTCTTT | CASSPSGLYEAFF | TRBJ1-1 | - | many | TRBV28
TGCGCCAGCAGCGTGGACAGGGGTTTAGGCTACACCTTC | CASSVDRGLGYTF | TRBJ1-2 | TRBD1 | many | TRBV5-1
TGTGCCAGCAGTGGCTTAGCGGTCGAGCAGTACTTC | CASSGLAVEQYF | TRBJ2-7 | - | - | TRBV28
TGTGCCACCAGTGATCGACTAGCGGGAGGGCCGACCGGGGAGCTGTTTTTT | CATSDRLAGGPTGELFF | TRBJ2-2 | TRBD2 | - | TRBV24-1
TGTGCCAGCAGCGGAACCGGGACAGTAGAGACCCAGTACTTC | CASSGTGTVETQYF | TRBJ2-5 | TRBD1 | many | TRBV7-2
TGTGCCAGCAGTTACGATGGCAGGAGCTCCTACGAGCAGTACTTC | CASSYDGRSSYEQYF | TRBJ2-7 | - | - | TRBV6-2/TRBV6-3
TGCAGTGCGCCGGACAGGGGGCTTTTAGCCAAAAACATTCAGTACTTC | CSAPDRGLLAKNIQYF | TRBJ2-4 | TRBD1 | many | TRBV20-1
TGCGCCAGCAGCTACCGCACAGGGGGGCTGAACACTGAAGCTTTCTTT | CASSYRTGGLNTEAFF | TRBJ1-1 | TRBD1 | many | TRBV4-1
TGTGCCAGCAGCTTAGTAAGAGCTTCTGGGGCCAACGTCCTGACTTTC | CASSLVRASGANVLTF | TRBJ2-6 | - | - | TRBV7-2
TGTGCCAGCAGTCCTACTAGCGGGAGAGTGTACGAGCAGTACTTC | CASSPTSGRVYEQYF | TRBJ2-7 | TRBD2 | many | TRBV25-1
TGTGCCTGGGGCCCCGGGTCCTATAATTCACCCCTCCACTTT | CAWGPGSYNSPLHF | TRBJ1-6 | - | many | TRBV30
TGCGCCAGCAGCTGGGGGACAGGGGGTCCGGATGGCTACACCTTC | CASSWGTGGPDGYTF | TRBJ1-2 | TRBD1 | many | TRBV5-1
TGTGCCAGCAGTTCTACAGGGACCACCGGGGAGCTGTTTTTT | CASSSTGTTGELFF | TRBJ2-2 | - | many | TRBV25-1
TGTGCCAGCCATAACAGGGTCGAAACTGAAGCTTTCTTT | CASHNRVETEAFF | TRBJ1-1 | - | many | TRBV6-2/TRBV6-3
TGTGCCAGCAGTTTCGGGACGGTTAACACTGAAGCTTTCTTT | CASSFGTVNTEAFF | TRBJ1-1 | - | - | TRBV12-3/TRBV12-4
TGTGCCAGCAGTGAAATAGGTCAGCCCCAGCATTTT | CASSEIGQPQHF | TRBJ1-5 | - | - | TRBV27
TGTGCCAGCAGCTTATATGGGCAAATCCCCGAGCAGTACTTC | CASSLYGQIPEQYF | TRBJ2-7 | - | - | TRBV11-2
TGTGCCAGCAGTTTTAAGGGGGCGAGAGAGACCCAGTACTTC | CASSFKGARETQYF | TRBJ2-5 | TRBD1 | few | TRBV6-5
TGTGCCAGCAGGAAAGCGGGGGGTTTTCAAGAGACCCAGTACTTC | CASRKAGGFQETQYF | TRBJ2-5 | TRBD2 | - | TRBV12-3/TRBV12-4
TGTGCCAGCAGCCTAACGAATGGTGTCACCGGGGAGCTGTTTTTT | CASSLTNGVTGELFF | TRBJ2-2 | - | many | TRBV11-2
TGTGCCAGCAGCTTAAGTCTCCGGCGGGACTATTCCCTTTACGAGCAGTACTTC | CASSLSLRRDYSLYEQYF | TRBJ2-7 | TRBD2 | many | TRBV11-1
TGTGCCAGTAGTGACAGCAATCTAGCCAAAAACATTCAGTACTTC | CASSDSNLAKNIQYF | TRBJ2-4 | - | many | TRBV19
TGTGCCAGCAGATCGCGACAGCCCTACCAAGAGACCCAGTACTTC | CASRSRQPYQETQYF | TRBJ2-5 | - | many | TRBV28
TGTGCCAGCATGATGGAGGGGGCACGGGGAAACATTCAGTACTTC | CASMMEGARGNIQYF | TRBJ2-4 | - | - | TRBV2
TGTGCCAGCAGCTTCGGAGACTATGGCTACACCTTC | CASSFGDYGYTF | TRBJ1-2 | - | - | TRBV12-3/TRBV12-4
TGTGCCAGCAGTTTAATACCCTCTGGGGCCAACGTCCTGACTTTC | CASSLIPSGANVLTF | TRBJ2-6 | - | many | TRBV28
TGCAGCGGGGGGGACAGGAACTACGAGCAGTACTTC | CSGGDRNYEQYF | TRBJ2-7 | TRBD1 | - | TRBV29-1
TGTGCCAGCAGCCAATCCGGGGAAAAAAACATTCAGTACTTC | CASSQSGEKNIQYF | TRBJ2-4 | - | many | TRBV16
TGTGCCAGCAGCTTAGTGACGGGGAACACCGGGGAGCTGTTTTTT | CASSLVTGNTGELFF | TRBJ2-2 | - | - | TRBV7-9
TGTGCCAGCAGCTCCCTCGGGACAGCCTCCTACGAGCAGTACTTC | CASSSLGTASYEQYF | TRBJ2-7 | TRBD1 | many | TRBV6-2/TRBV6-3
TGTGCCAGCAGGGGAGGACTAGCGGTAAACACCGGGGAGCTGTTTTTT | CASRGGLAVNTGELFF | TRBJ2-2 | TRBD2 | - | TRBV12-3/TRBV12-4
TGTGCCAGCAGCTTATTGGGGACCGGGGAGCTGTTTTTT | CASSLLGTGELFF | TRBJ2-2 | - | many | TRBV7-2
TGTGCCAGCAGTTTAGCGATCGATCAGCCCCAGCATTTT | CASSLAIDQPQHF | TRBJ1-5 | - | many | TRBV27
TGTGCCAGCAGTCCAACAGGGACGGATCAGCCCCAGCATTTT | CASSPTGTDQPQHF | TRBJ1-5 | - | many | TRBV7-9
TGCAGTGCTAGAGAGCCCAGGGGGAGTAGCACAGATACGCAGTATTTT | CSAREPRGSSTDTQYF | TRBJ2-3 | TRBD1 | few | TRBV20-1